This TCR beta chain derives from a study of response to subunit inactivated influenza vaccine. The CDR3 is 15 amino acids. The V end was cut by 5 bases, the J end by 0 bases, with 10 bases between. Germline lookup yields CDR1 MNHEY and CDR2 SMNVEV (reference sequence). TCRdb independently ran MiXCR on the RT-PCR reads; one entry per CDR3 protein. The sample records roughly 500,000 distinct CDR3 sequences, approximately 17% being singletons. Overall study findings and caveats: Authors suggested few new T cells are recruited by each seasonal influenza vaccination.

About this clonotype itself: Its cognate antigen is unknown.

The material sequenced was CD4+ T cells sorted from PBMCs, taken less than 30 months after vaccination. J is TRBJ1-4 and V is TRBV27; D uncertain. This sequence originates from a man aged 50 to 75 who received an inactivated influenza vaccine. Here the CDR3 DNA reads TGTGCCAGCAGTGGATACGGAGCAACTAATGAAAAACTGTTTTTT. Encoded protein: CASSGYGATNEKLFF.